What follows is one TCR beta chain and its context. The data stem from a study of blood T cell repertoires in COVID-19. For the study at large: Spain, Italy and the United States supplied samples that represented acute and convalescent COVID-19.

This CDR3 is 17 amino acids long. Deletions cut 5 bases from V and 4 bases from J, with 20 bases between. Germline values: CDR1 SGHNT, CDR2 YENEEA. The table came from immunoSEQ multiplex PCR; TCRdb's copy has only in-frame clones and leaves some out. The sample includes roughly 350,000 clones, 80% to 95% of them seen just once. Cohort 3 donors were reported recovered after two negative PCRs, clearance, or symptom resolution. The chain uses TRBV11-3 and TRBJ2-2, with D possibly matching TRBD2 (7 bases). The clonotype originates from a woman aged 30 to 39 who had recovered from COVID-19. Source material: PBMCs or T cells enriched from blood (not recorded which). CDR3 sequence (DNA): TGTGCCAGCAGCCATGCAGGGTGGGGGGGCCCCACCGGGGAGCTGTTTTTT. It encodes CASSHAGWGGPTGELFF.